Below are 27 T cell receptor beta chains sequenced from a single sample in a study of blood T cell repertoires in COVID-19 (dated by TCRdb to 2018 to 2021). Libraries were built with the immunoSEQ multiplex PCR assay. Drawn from immuneACCESS, this table holds only the in-frame rearrangements with V and J called that TCRdb kept. Clones are partly lost; checked studies trace under half to an unresolved V gene and leave the rest unexplained. The sample table shows over 150,000 clones, and 75% to 80% are seen once. The top ten hold about 26% of the sample. Sequences were obtained from peripheral blood. The receptors originated from a woman in her seventies with acute or convalescent COVID-19.

This clone has only a few counts. The rearrangement links TRBV19 to TRBJ2-5; TRBD2 matches 12 bases. Trimming at V came to 6 bases and at J to 5 bases, leaving 4 bases not matched to a gene. Germline CDR1 reads LNHDA; CDR2 reads SQIVND (reference sequence). This CDR3 contains 14 residues. The CDR3 region is CASSRLAGDETQYF. CDR3 in DNA: TGTGCCAGTAGCCGACTAGCGGGAGACGAGACCCAGTACTTC.

The genes are TRBV5-1 and TRBJ1-5; 8 bases agree with TRBD1. This CDR3 is 15 amino acids long. Germline lookup yields CDR1 SGHRS and CDR2 YFSETQ. The trim removed 5 bases at V and 7 bases at J, leaving 11 bases unmatched. The CDR3 reads CASSFGTGDGQPQHF. CDR3 coding DNA: TGCGCCAGCAGTTTCGGGACAGGCGATGGGCAGCCCCAGCATTTT.

The V and J genes are TRBV5-8 and TRBJ2-7, with a possible D match to TRBD1 (6 bases). Germline V gives CDR1 SGHTS, CDR2 YDEGEE. V was cut by 6 bases and J by 8 bases, with 15 bases left in between. This CDR3 spans 12 amino acids. As DNA, the CDR3 is TGTGCCAGCACCCCAGGGGTAGAACAGCAGTACTTC. Protein product: CASTPGVEQQYF. Filled out from reference TRBV5-8 and TRBJ2-7, the complete variable domain reads EAGVTQSPTHLIKTRGQQATLRCSPISGHTSVYWYQQALGLGLQFLLWYDEGEERNRGNFPPRFSGRQFPNYSSELNVNALELEDSALYLCASTPGVEQQYFGPGTRLTVT.

The rearrangement links TRBV6-6 to TRBJ2-1; 10 positions agree with TRBD2. The CDR3 is 15 amino acids. The V gene's germline CDR1 is MNHNY and CDR2 SVGAGI (reference sequence). V lost 2 bases and J lost 8; bases outside the gene matches: 6. The CDR3 loop is CASSYGLAGVDEQFF. CDR3 DNA sequence: TGTGCCAGCAGTTACGGGCTAGCGGGAGTCGATGAGCAGTTCTTC.

This clone was picked up a small number of times. This rearrangement joins TRBV19 to TRBJ2-5; D gene uncertain. The germline V gene has CDR1 LNHDA and CDR2 SQIVND (reference sequence). The V end was cut by 0 bases, the J end by 4 bases, with 3 bases between. CDR3 length: 12 amino acids. The CDR3 sequence is CASSIDRETQYF. The CDR3, as DNA: TGTGCCAGTAGTATAGATCGAGAGACCCAGTACTTC.

V gene TRBV11-2 combines with J gene TRBJ2-4, with D uncertain. Per the germline V gene, CDR1 is SGHAT and CDR2 is FQNNGV. This CDR3 is 16 amino acids long. The V end was cut by 2 bases, the J end by 0 bases, with 11 bases between. This CDR3 is CASSLSVSLAKNIQYF. CDR3 coding DNA: TGTGCCAGCAGCTTATCGGTTTCTCTAGCCAAAAACATTCAGTACTTC.

This rearrangement joins TRBV6-5 to TRBJ2-3; 8 nucleotides match TRBD2. The germline V gene has CDR1 MNHEY and CDR2 SVGAGI. The CDR3 has 12 amino acids. V was clipped by 4 bases and J by 11 bases; unmatched bases: 5. The CDR3 sequence: CASSLRAGEQYF. The DNA of the CDR3 is TGTGCCAGCAGTTTACGAGCGGGGGAGCAGTATTTT.

The chain recombines TRBV6-5 with TRBJ2-7; 10 nucleotides match TRBD2. CDR1 MNHEY and CDR2 SVGAGI come from the germline V gene. CDR3 length: 15 amino acids. V dropped 0 bases and J dropped 3; count of bases not matched to a gene: 2. CDR3 in amino acids: CASSYSSGRGYEQYF. The CDR3 DNA sequence: TGTGCCAGCAGTTACTCGAGCGGGAGGGGCTACGAGCAGTACTTC.

The chain couples TRBV5-6 to TRBJ1-1, with TRBD1 matching over 9 bases. The ends lost 3 bases at V and 6 bases at J; junction bases unmatched: 6. Germline assignment: CDR1 SGHDT and CDR2 YYEEEE. The CDR3 runs 14 residues. The CDR3 DNA is TGTGCCAGCAGCTGGGACAGGGCTACGGCTGAAGCTTTCTTT. This gives the protein CASSWDRATAEAFF. The full variable domain, rest sourced from reference TRBV5-6 and TRBJ1-1, is DAGVTQSPTHLIKTRGQQVTLRCSPKSGHDTVSWYQQALGQGPQFIFQYYEEEERQRGNFPDRFSGHQFPNYSSELNVNALLLGDSALYLCASSWDRATAEAFFGQGTRLTVV.

The J gene is TRBJ1-2, the V gene TRBV11-2; 9 bases agree with TRBD1. The ends lost 3 bases at V and 3 bases at J; junction bases unmatched: 5. Germline V lookup: CDR1 SGHAT, CDR2 FQNNGV. The CDR3 is 15 residues long. CDR3 DNA sequence: TGTGCCAGCAGCTTTACAGGGGGCGCGGACTATGGCTACACCTTC. This encodes CASSFTGGADYGYTF.

The rearrangement links TRBV5-5 to TRBJ2-1; TRBD2 agrees at 8 bases. CDR3 length: 17 residues. With 3 bases clipped from V and 8 bases from J, the junction kept 16 bases outside the gene matches. From germline, CDR1 is SGHKS and CDR2 YYEKEE (reference sequence). CDR3 in amino acids: CASSSEGASGRGDEQFF. The CDR3 DNA is TGTGCCAGCAGCTCGGAAGGCGCTAGCGGGCGGGGCGATGAGCAGTTCTTC.

This chain connects TRBV2 to TRBJ2-2; 7 bases agree with TRBD1. Germline CDR1 reads SNHLY; CDR2 reads FYNNEI. This CDR3 contains 15 residues. V trimming: 7 bases; J trimming: 3 bases; junction bases outside the gene matches: 8. The CDR3 DNA sequence: TGTGCCAGCAATCTTTGGCAGGGGGACACCGGGGAGCTGTTTTTT. This gives the protein CASNLWQGDTGELFF.

The chain is built from TRBV28 and TRBJ1-2, with TRBD1 identical over 11 bases. The CDR3 runs 15 residues. Per germline, CDR1 MDHEN and CDR2 SYDVKM. Trimming took 6 bases from V and 4 from J; bases not matched to a gene: 7. The CDR3 here is CASRGTGGSGYGYTF. The CDR3 bases are TGTGCCAGCAGGGGGACAGGGGGAAGTGGCTATGGCTACACCTTC.

This clone was counted a few times. This chain joins TRBV7-9 and TRBJ1-2, with D possibly matching TRBD1 (5 bases). This CDR3 is built from 13 residues. Germline CDR1 and CDR2: SEHNR and FQNEAQ (reference sequence). The germline V and J ends were trimmed by 5 bases and 8 bases, with 15 bases remaining between them. The CDR3 nucleotides read TGTGCCAGCAGCCCCACGGGGGAAAGGGGCTACACCTTC. Its protein product is CASSPTGERGYTF.

This clone was picked up one time. The CDR3 sequence: CATSDATSGRKGEQFF. CDR3 coding DNA: TGTGCCACCAGTGATGCGACTAGCGGGAGGAAGGGTGAGCAGTTCTTC. This chain connects TRBV24-1 to TRBJ2-1; 13 nucleotides line up with TRBD2. Germline V gives CDR1 KGHDR, CDR2 SFDVKD. The CDR3 is 16 amino acids. V trimming: 3 bases; J trimming: 9 bases; junction bases outside the gene matches: 7.

J is TRBJ2-3 and V is TRBV20-1, with D maybe TRBD1 (6 bases). V was shortened by 3 bases and J by 3 bases, with 10 bases between the two germline ends. The CDR3 has 13 residues. Germline loops: CDR1 DFQATT, CDR2 SNEGSKA (reference sequence). CDR3 amino acids: CSASWGRTDTQYF. The CDR3 DNA is TGCAGTGCTAGTTGGGGGCGGACAGATACGCAGTATTTT.

Notes on this clone: Sequence at one end of the junction differs from germline and may be a read error. V and J are TRBV2 and TRBJ2-2, with 12 bases lining up with TRBD2. The CDR3 runs to 16 residues. Germline CDR1 and CDR2: SNHLY and FYNNEI. The CDR3 DNA reads TGTGCCAGGGGCCGCCTAGCGGGAGGGAACCCCGGGGAGCTGTTTTTT. Amino acid sequence: CARGRLAGGNPGELFF.

This clone was seen a single time. V and J are TRBV5-6 and TRBJ1-1, with D unresolved. Germline V gene data show CDR1 as SGHDT and CDR2 as YYEEEE. V was cut by 5 bases and J by 6 bases, with 14 bases left in between. The CDR3 covers 13 residues. CDR3 nucleotide sequence: TGTGCCAGCAGAAACCGGCGGGCTCCTGAAGCTTTCTTT. This translates into CASRNRRAPEAFF.

This chain joins TRBV11-2 and TRBJ2-7, with 8 bases aligning to TRBD1. The CDR3 length is 14 residues. Looked up from germline, CDR1 is SGHAT and CDR2 is FQNNGV. Trimming at V came to 5 bases and at J to 2 bases, leaving 5 bases not matched to a gene. The CDR3 protein is CASSPGQVPYEQYF. As DNA, the CDR3 is TGTGCCAGCAGCCCGGGACAGGTTCCCTACGAGCAGTACTTC.

V usage is TRBV7-3 and J usage is TRBJ1-1; D uncertain. Germline V gene lookup returns CDR1 SGHTA and CDR2 FQGTGA. There are 13 residues in the CDR3. V was clipped by 5 bases and J by 0 bases, with 7 bases between them. Written as DNA, the CDR3 is TGTGCCAGCAGCCCAGGATTGAACACTGAAGCTTTCTTT. This encodes CASSPGLNTEAFF.

V gene TRBV20-1 combines with J gene TRBJ2-1; 9 bases match TRBD2. The CDR3 covers 13 residues. V lost 3 bases, J lost 9 bases, and 6 bases stayed unmatched. CDR1 and CDR2 from the germline V gene are DFQATT and SNEGSKA (reference sequence). DNA of the CDR3: TGCAGTGCTAGTAGCGGGAGAGTCGGTGAGCAGTTCTTC. Translated, it gives CSASSGRVGEQFF.

This clone was counted a few times. V and J are TRBV29-1 and TRBJ1-4; no firm D call. CDR3 length equals 11 residues. Germline CDR1 SQVTM, CDR2 ANQGSEA. Trimming pared 6 bases from V and 6 bases from J, leaving 8 bases between. The CDR3 here is CSVESDEKLFF. The CDR3 DNA reads TGCAGCGTGGAATCGGATGAAAAACTGTTTTTT.

The chain has TRBV7-9 and TRBJ1-1; 8 positions match TRBD1. The germline CDR1 and CDR2 sequences are SEHNR and FQNEAQ (reference sequence). The CDR3 covers 13 residues. Unmatched junction bases numbered 1, after V lost 3 bases and J lost 4 bases. CDR3 DNA: TGTGCCAGCAGCTTTGACAGGGGCACTGAAGCTTTCTTT. Its protein product is CASSFDRGTEAFF.

This clone was counted a few times. J is TRBJ2-1 and V is TRBV2, with D unresolved. The germline V gene encodes CDR1 SNHLY and CDR2 FYNNEI. The V gene lost 2 bases and the J gene lost 8 bases, with 13 bases spanning the gap. This CDR3 has 14 amino acids. The CDR3 spells CASSESRYLYEQFF. In DNA, the CDR3 is TGTGCCAGCAGTGAAAGCAGGTATTTGTATGAGCAGTTCTTC.

The CDR3 loop reads CATSQTGSGTDTQYF. In DNA, the CDR3 is TGTGCCACCAGCCAGACAGGATCGGGCACAGATACGCAGTATTTT. The chain carries TRBV24-1 and TRBJ2-3; a possible D gene is TRBD1 (6 bases). Looked up from germline, CDR1 is KGHDR and CDR2 is SFDVKD. Trimming stripped 7 bases from V and 1 base from J, with 14 bases between. The CDR3 has 15 amino acids.

V is TRBV2 and J is TRBJ2-5; maybe TRBD2 (5 bases). Trimming took off 7 bases at V and 5 bases at J, with 17 bases between the two ends. The CDR3 is 14 residues long. From germline, CDR1 is SNHLY and CDR2 FYNNEI. In nucleotides, the CDR3 is TGTGCCAGCATTCAGACGTCCAGGAGGGAGACCCAGTACTTC. It is translated as CASIQTSRRETQYF. Full variable domain (rest looked up from reference TRBV2 and TRBJ2-5): EPEVTQTPSHQVTQMGQEVILRCVPISNHLYFYWYRQILGQKVEFLVSFYNNEISEKSEIFDDQFSVERPDGSNFTLKIRSTKLEDSAMYFCASIQTSRRETQYFGPGTRLLVL.

The rearrangement joins TRBV19 to TRBJ2-2; perhaps TRBD1 as D (5 bases). Trimming cost V 3 bases and J 9 bases, with 17 bases left between them. Germline V gene data show CDR1 as LNHDA and CDR2 as SQIVND (reference sequence). The CDR3 is 15 residues long. The CDR3 region is CASSIFLQVDRELFF. CDR3 nucleotide sequence: TGTGCCAGTAGTATTTTCTTACAGGTCGACCGGGAGCTGTTTTTT.